The clone carrying this T cell receptor (beta chain) has a count of ten or more. Its antigen is unknown. TCRdb itself ran the 5' RACE reads through MiXCR, one entry per CDR3 protein. The table has over 250,000 distinct CDR3 sequences, about 5% seen once. The sample belongs to a study of T cells after yellow fever vaccination. As for the study in general: SMART-Seq v4 Ultra Low Input served to prepare low-cell-number fractions.

Unmatched junction bases numbered 20, after V lost 5 bases and J lost 9 bases. Germline loops: CDR1 MDHEN, CDR2 SYDVKM. The CDR3 loop spans 17 amino acids. Study-level findings and limits: CD4 and CD8 compartments shared a small share of clonotypes.

This receptor was taken from a man younger than 35 who received the YFV17D yellow fever vaccine. The sequenced sample was CD4+ T cells sorted from PBMCs, obtained on the day of the yellow fever booster vaccination. The chain couples TRBV28 to TRBJ2-3, with 7 bases identical to TRBD1. CDR3 protein: CASSLFRDGTAEGTQYF. The CDR3 DNA sequence: TGTGCCAGCAGTCTATTCCGGGACGGGACAGCAGAGGGCACGCAGTATTTT. The full variable domain, completed using reference TRBV28 and TRBJ2-3, is DVKVTQSSRYLVKRTGEKVFLECVQDMDHENMFWYRQDPGLGLRLIYFSYDVKMKEKGDIPEGYSVSREKKERFSLILESASTNQTSMYLCASSLFRDGTAEGTQYFGPGTRLTVL.